This T cell receptor (beta chain) was retrieved from a study of blood T cell repertoires in COVID-19. Measured with immunoSEQ multiplex PCR; TCRdb has only the in-frame clones, and not every one. The sample has roughly 35,000 clones; 60% to 80% are singletons. This clone was seen a few times. The CDR3 runs to 15 residues. V was cut by 3 bases and J by 0 bases, with 12 bases left in between. From germline, CDR1 is MNHEY and CDR2 SMNVEV (reference sequence). The sequence was obtained from an older woman with acute or convalescent COVID-19. Sample: peripheral blood. The chain carries TRBV27 and TRBJ2-7, with D hard to call. The CDR3 region has the DNA TGTGCCAGCAGTTTTTGGTCAGGCCGCTCCTACGAGCAGTACTTC. It codes for CASSFWSGRSYEQYF.